This T cell receptor (beta chain) originates from a study of shared clonotypes between healthy human individuals. The study, taken as a whole, reports: Sequencing depth was predicted to influence how clonotypes are shared among donors. Non-shared clonotypes were found to have lower generation probabilities than the clonotypes that were shared by all four of the sorted-subset donors. In a few donors, around 5.5% of naive CD4 clonotypes appeared in common.

CD45RO+ cells plus CCR7-negative CD45RA+ TemRA cells formed CD8 memory. Assay: immunoSEQ multiplex PCR; the TCRdb copy retains only in-frame clones and omits some. The table lists about 690,000 clones, about 90% of them singletons, with about 33% in the top ten. The table lists this clone with a count of one. Its antigen remains unknown. The same CDR3 can be traced to other DNA sequences in this sample. The TCR originated in a man aged 18 to 35 in good health. Some clones in this sample may be carry-over from other donors' samples. Sequencing was carried out using memory CD8+ T cells from PBMCs. Subset noted: CD45RO+ cells pooled with CCR7-negative TemRA cells.

CDR3 bases: TGTGCCAGCAGCGTTGGAGGGACAGGGAATGAAAAACTGTTTTTT. It yields the protein CASSVGGTGNEKLFF. The chain uses TRBV9 and TRBJ1-4; 9 bases match TRBD1. The ends lost 2 bases at V and 5 bases at J; junction bases unmatched: 4. This CDR3 is 15 amino acids long. Germline V gene sequence: CDR1 SGDLS, CDR2 YYNGEE.